This TCR beta chain was observed in a study of Ad26.COV2.S vaccination and SARS-CoV-2 variants. Study-level background: Once or twice, 56 days apart, Ad26.COV2.S was delivered intramuscularly.

Whole-study results and caveats: Post-vaccination spike-specific CD8+ and CD4+ T cell responses reportedly had substantial breadth. Across vaccine and placebo recipients, the breadth of non-spike TCRs was similar.

The table came from immunoSEQ multiplex PCR; TCRdb's copy has only in-frame clones and leaves some out. Among 380,000 or so clones, about 89% were seen once, and the ten largest hold under 6%. Regarding this clone: The antigen is unknown.

Treatment denoted: over 15 received Ad26.COV2.S at low or high dose, single or two shots; about 5 received placebo; per-sample allocation not given. At day 63 after the first vaccine or placebo injection, samples were drawn. A Boston adult aged 18-55 years was the donor. Trimming removed 8 bases from V and 1 base from J, with 18 bases in between. Per germline, CDR1 GTSNPN and CDR2 SVGIG (reference sequence). This CDR3 contains 14 residues. Sample: peripheral blood, taken in a trial of Ad26.COV2.S vaccine versus placebo. This receptor was taken from a person aged 18-65 years who received the Ad26.COV2.S COVID-19 vaccine or a placebo. The V call is TRBV30, the J call TRBJ2-7; D might be TRBD1 (6 bases). Written as DNA, the CDR3 is TGTGCCACGACAGCCGGGACAAGATCCTACGAGCAGTACTTC. This sequence encodes CATTAGTRSYEQYF.